These T cell receptor beta chains were read from a single sample in a study of blood T cell repertoires in COVID-19. The table came from immunoSEQ multiplex PCR; TCRdb's copy has only in-frame clones and leaves some out. The top ten hold around 12% of the sample, which has 250,000 or so clones, around 88% seen once. The sequenced sample consisted of peripheral blood. Receptors were obtained from an elderly man with acute or convalescent COVID-19. Each CDR3 is given with its conserved first and last residue. A D gene is named only where the DNA matches it firmly. Where a row states a size, it is once, few, many or the class of an expanded clone; other rows omit it.

TRBJ2-7	NA	NA	TRBV10-3	CAISGTGTYEQYF	TGTGCCATCAGTGGAACAGGGACCTACGAGCAGTACTTC
TRBJ1-2	NA	NA	TRBV5-1	CASSLSPTGSQDGYTF	TGCGCCAGCAGCTTGTCCCCCACAGGGTCGCAAGATGGCTACACCTTC
TRBJ1-5	NA	TRBD1	TRBV4-1	CASSQAQGNQPQHF	TGCGCCAGCAGCCAGGCACAGGGGAATCAGCCCCAGCATTTT
TRBJ2-3	NA	TRBD2	TRBV5-1	CASSFSGKETDTQYF	TGCGCCAGCAGCTTCAGCGGGAAAGAGACAGATACGCAGTATTTT
TRBJ2-7	NA	NA	TRBV18	CASSPVSEGVEQYF	TGTGCCAGCTCACCAGTCTCGGAGGGCGTGGAGCAGTACTTC
TRBJ1-5	NA	TRBD1	TRBV7-2	CASSITGDLWDQPQHF	TGTGCCAGCAGCATTACAGGGGACCTTTGGGATCAGCCCCAGCATTTT
TRBJ1-1	NA	NA	TRBV18	CASSPTDWDTEAFF	TGTGCCAGCTCACCTACCGACTGGGACACTGAAGCTTTCTTT
TRBJ1-2	NA	NA	TRBV7-2	CASSLWAHYGYTF	TGTGCCAGCAGCTTATGGGCTCACTATGGCTACACCTTC
TRBJ2-1	NA	NA	TRBV11-3	CASSLGRNNEQFF	TGTGCCAGCAGCTTAGGGCGGAACAATGAGCAGTTCTTC
TRBJ2-1	NA	TRBD2	TRBV27	CASSLYVGLAVNEQFF	TGTGCCAGCAGTTTATACGTGGGACTAGCGGTCAATGAGCAGTTCTTC
TRBJ1-2	NA	NA	TRBV5-1	CASSERRAGANYGYTF	TGCGCCAGCAGCGAGCGTCGGGCAGGGGCCAATTATGGCTACACCTTC
TRBJ1-2	NA	TRBD1	TRBV29-1	CSVGQVGEFTF	TGCAGCGTCGGACAGGTCGGGGAGTTCACCTTC
TRBJ2-1	NA	TRBD1	TRBV6-5	CASSYGGTGAVNEQFF	TGTGCCAGCAGTTATGGGGGGACAGGGGCTGTCAATGAGCAGTTCTTC
TRBJ2-1	NA	NA	TRBV12-3/TRBV12-4	CASSLGQSDEQFF	TGTGCCAGCAGTCTCGGACAGTCCGATGAGCAGTTCTTC
TRBJ1-2	NA	TRBD1	TRBV28	CASKQGGTGLFDGYTF	TGTGCCAGCAAGCAGGGGGGCACAGGTTTATTTGATGGCTACACCTTC
TRBJ2-1	NA	NA	TRBV10-3	CAISESQLGRDNEQFF	TGTGCCATCAGTGAGTCCCAATTGGGCAGGGACAATGAGCAGTTCTTC
TRBJ1-6	few	TRBD1	TRBV3-1/TRBV3-2	CASSFTGTGAPLHF	TGTGCCAGCAGCTTTACCGGGACAGGGGCACCCCTCCACTTT
TRBJ2-5	NA	NA	TRBV5-1	CASSLQSGGAETQYF	TGCGCCAGCAGCCTACAGTCTGGGGGCGCGGAGACCCAGTACTTC
TRBJ2-7	once	TRBD1	TRBV4-1	CASSQGYQGAREQYF	TGCGCCAGCAGCCAAGGGTATCAGGGGGCCCGAGAGCAGTACTTC
TRBJ2-5	NA	TRBD2	TRBV5-1	CASSAGLAGGVQETQYF	TGCGCCAGCAGCGCGGGACTAGCGGGGGGTGTACAAGAGACCCAGTACTTC
TRBJ2-7	NA	TRBD1	TRBV6-5	CASSYDGTGVSEQYF	TGTGCCAGCAGTTACGATGGGACAGGGGTTTCCGAGCAGTACTTC
TRBJ2-1	NA	NA	TRBV5-1	CASSLNKAGSYNEQFF	TGCGCCAGCAGCCTCAATAAAGCGGGCTCCTACAATGAGCAGTTCTTC
TRBJ2-3	NA	NA	TRBV7-2	CASSLNRPEGTQYF	TGTGCCAGCAGCTTAAACCGCCCGGAGGGTACGCAGTATTTT
TRBJ2-7	NA	NA	TRBV6-5	CASSPTGFNYEQYF	TGTGCCAGCAGTCCTACCGGTTTTAACTACGAGCAGTACTTC
TRBJ2-5	NA	NA	TRBV11-2	CASSAGLGTRIQETQYF	TGTGCCAGCAGCGCAGGGTTAGGGACAAGAATTCAAGAGACCCAGTACTTC
TRBJ2-3	NA	TRBD2	TRBV2	CASSELRGGTDTQYF	TGTGCCAGCAGTGAATTGCGGGGGGGCACAGATACGCAGTATTTT